The 16 T cell receptor beta chains below come from one sample, sequenced in a study of regulatory T cells in long-lasting Graves disease. Both iRepertoire HTBI primers and Arm-PCR of CDR3 regions were used to build the TCR beta libraries. TCRdb re-derived calls from the multiplex PCR reads in MiXCR, one entry per CDR3 protein. The sample has more than 450,000 distinct CDR3 sequences, about 16% seen once; the top ten hold more than 9%. Documented time point: newly diagnosed GD, antithyroid drugs for less than 3 months. The TCR library was prepared using RNA isolated from PBMCs. These sequences were also reported in another study, on T cells in Graves' hyperthyroidism and ophthalmopathy.

The source was peripheral blood mononuclear cells (PBMCs), collected at new diagnosis, from a patient treated with antithyroid drugs. All receptors derive from a man in his forties with Graves disease.

In this sample, this clonotype turned up many times. This chain uses TRBV11-2 with TRBJ2-1; D remains unclear. This CDR3 contains 13 residues. V was trimmed by 0 bases and J by 10 bases, leaving 10 bases between them. Germline V gene sequence: CDR1 SGHAT, CDR2 FQNNGV. The CDR3 loop reads CASSLDAFLEQFF. As DNA, the CDR3 is TGTGCCAGCAGCTTAGACGCGTTCCTCGAGCAGTTCTTC.

This clonotype was seen only a few times. The junction differs from germline at one of its ends, possibly a read error. The gene calls are TRBV7-3 and TRBJ1-4, with 9 bases matching TRBD1. Germline V CDR1 and CDR2: SGHTA, FQGTGA. The CDR3 length is 19 residues. The CDR3: CASSLEGTGQGRPNEKLFF. The CDR3 bases are TGTGCTAGCAGCTTAGAGGGGACAGGACAGGGGCGACCAAATGAAAAACTGTTTTTT.

The CDR3 DNA sequence: TGCAGTGCTAGAGATAGGGCAGGGGTAGATGAAAAACTGTTTTTT. This gives the protein CSARDRAGVDEKLFF. The chain has TRBV20-1 and TRBJ1-4; D perhaps matches TRBD1 (6 bases). Trimming left V 0 bases short and J 6 bases short, with 14 bases between. The CDR3 spans 15 residues. The germline V gene has CDR1 DFQATT and CDR2 SNEGSKA (reference sequence).

The V gene is TRBV19, the J gene TRBJ2-3, with TRBD1 matching 11 bases. The CDR3 spans 16 residues. CDR1 is LNHDA, CDR2 SQIVND, per germline (reference sequence). V trimming: 3 bases; J trimming: 6 bases; junction bases outside the gene matches: 8. This chain's CDR3 is CASSIGSDRGRDTQYF. The CDR3 DNA sequence: TGTGCCAGTAGTATCGGGTCGGACAGGGGGCGTGATACGCAGTATTTT.

This clonotype appeared many times. The DNA of the CDR3 is TGCAGTGCTAGTCGGACTAGCGGGACCACCTACGAGCAGTACTTC. This translates into CSASRTSGTTYEQYF. The rearrangement joins TRBV20-1 to TRBJ2-7, with TRBD2 matching 12 bases. CDR3 length: 15 amino acids. V lost 3 bases, J lost 2 bases, and 5 bases stayed unmatched. CDR1 is DFQATT, CDR2 SNEGSKA, per germline (reference sequence).

Concerning this clonotype itself: A much larger clone differs from this one at a single base, so this may be a read error. The rearrangement links TRBV6-2 or TRBV6-3 to TRBJ2-3, with 10 bases matching TRBD2. From germline, CDR1 is MNHEY and CDR2 SVGEGT. The CDR3 length is 17 residues. Trimming removed 8 bases from V and 4 bases from J; junction bases left unmatched: 15. The CDR3 sequence: CASHEGASGSGADTQYF. CDR3 coding DNA: TGTGCCAGCCACGAGGGGGCTAGCGGGAGCGGGGCAGATACGCAGTATTTT.

V usage is TRBV3-1 and J usage is TRBJ2-7; 14 bases fit TRBD2. Trimming at V came to 4 bases and at J to 5 bases, leaving 4 bases not matched to a gene. The CDR3 loop spans 15 amino acids. Germline V gives CDR1 LGHDT, CDR2 YNNKEL (reference sequence). The CDR3 here is CASSPGLAGAHEQYF. In DNA form, the CDR3 reads TGTGCCAGCAGCCCGGGACTAGCGGGAGCCCACGAGCAGTACTTC.

This clonotype was seen a handful of times. The chain links TRBV4-2 to TRBJ2-7; no definite D call. The germline gives CDR1 LGHNA, CDR2 YNFKEQ. The length of the CDR3 is 15 residues. V was shortened by 2 bases and J by 0 bases, with 11 bases between the two germline ends. The DNA for the CDR3 is TGTGCCAGCAGCCAAATCAACTTCGGCTCCTACGAGCAGTACTTC. This sequence encodes CASSQINFGSYEQYF.

This clonotype has a handful of counts. V gene TRBV30 combines with J gene TRBJ2-5; D is ambiguous. CDR1 is GTSNPN and CDR2 is SVGIG in the germline V gene (reference sequence). V lost 4 bases and J 7 bases, leaving 10 bases between the germline ends. The CDR3 is made up of 11 amino acids. The CDR3 sequence: CAWTDPRTQYF. The CDR3 region has the DNA TGTGCCTGGACCGATCCGAGGACCCAGTACTTC.

This clonotype has a count of ten or more. CDR3: CASKRTGRSGPYNEQFF. The CDR3 DNA is TGTGCCAGCAAACGAACGGGCAGGAGCGGGCCATACAATGAGCAGTTCTTC. The V and J genes are TRBV2 and TRBJ2-1; tentatively, D is TRBD2 (6 bases). In germline, CDR1 is SNHLY, CDR2 FYNNEI. V was clipped by 7 bases and J by 4 bases, with 23 bases between them. The CDR3 runs 17 residues. Complete variable domain (other parts from reference TRBV2 and TRBJ2-1): EPEVTQTPSHQVTQMGQEVILRCVPISNHLYFYWYRQILGQKVEFLVSFYNNEISEKSEIFDDQFSVERPDGSNFTLKIRSTKLEDSAMYFCASKRTGRSGPYNEQFFGPGTRLTVL.

This clonotype has a count of ten or more. The rearrangement uses TRBV11-2 and TRBJ1-2, with D possibly TRBD1 on 6 matching bases. Germline loops: CDR1 SGHAT, CDR2 FQNNGV. Trimming stripped 4 bases from V and 7 bases from J, with 16 bases between. This CDR3 contains 14 residues. The CDR3 is CASSSGRGVRGYTF. In nucleotides, the CDR3 is TGTGCCAGCAGCTCCGGGAGGGGGGTGCGTGGCTACACCTTC.

This chain connects TRBV28 to TRBJ2-2; D call uncertain. V was trimmed by 7 bases and J by 2 bases, leaving 5 bases between them. Germline loops: CDR1 MDHEN, CDR2 SYDVKM. CDR3 length: 12 residues. For the CDR3, the DNA is TGTGCCAGCAATTTTAACACCGGGGAGCTGTTTTTT. It specifies CASNFNTGELFF. Full variable domain (outside the CDR3, taken from reference TRBV28 and TRBJ2-2): DVKVTQSSRYLVKRTGEKVFLECVQDMDHENMFWYRQDPGLGLRLIYFSYDVKMKEKGDIPEGYSVSREKKERFSLILESASTNQTSMYLCASNFNTGELFFGEGSRLTVL.

The chain combines TRBV7-3 with TRBJ2-1; 7 bases map to TRBD2. Germline V gives CDR1 SGHTA, CDR2 FQGTGA. The CDR3 is 16 amino acids. Trimming took 1 base from V and 5 from J; bases not matched to a gene: 8. The CDR3 here is CASSLIGGRADNEQFF. The CDR3 region has the DNA TGTGCCAGCAGCTTAATTGGTGGGAGGGCTGACAATGAGCAGTTCTTC.

In this sample, this clonotype turned up many times. V and J are TRBV7-6 and TRBJ2-7; 7 bases map to TRBD2. V trimming: 1 base; J trimming: 2 bases; junction bases outside the gene matches: 11. The germline gives CDR1 SGHVS, CDR2 FNYEAQ. This CDR3 region has 17 residues. The CDR3 bases are TGTGCCAGCAGCTTAGGGGTTGGCGGGGGAGAACCCTACGAGCAGTACTTC. The encoded protein is CASSLGVGGGEPYEQYF. The whole variable domain, remainder taken from reference TRBV7-6 and TRBJ2-7, is GAGVSQSPRYKVTKRGQDVALRCDPISGHVSLYWYRQALGQGPEFLTYFNYEAQQDKSGLPNDRFSAERPEGSISTLTIQRTEQRDSAMYRCASSLGVGGGEPYEQYFGPGTRLTVT.

This clonotype was seen more than once but under ten times. The V and J genes are TRBV5-4 and TRBJ2-4; TRBD1 matches 10 bases. The CDR3 spans 16 residues. Trimming removed 4 bases from V and 0 bases from J; junction bases left unmatched: 4. In germline, CDR1 is SGHNT, CDR2 YYREEE (reference sequence). The chain's CDR3 is CASSRGTGEAKNIQYF. The DNA of the CDR3 is TGTGCCAGCAGCCGGGGGACAGGGGAAGCCAAAAACATTCAGTACTTC. Variable domain in full (rest from reference TRBV5-4 and TRBJ2-4): ETGVTQSPTHLIKTRGQQVTLRCSSQSGHNTVSWYQQALGQGPQFIFQYYREEENGRGNFPPRFSGLQFPNYSSELNVNALELDDSALYLCASSRGTGEAKNIQYFGAGTRLSVL.

In its sample, this clonotype was seen a few times. The rearrangement joins TRBV19 to TRBJ2-1, with D tentatively TRBD2 (6 bases). V was cut by 7 bases and J by 5 bases, with 18 bases left in between. The CDR3 runs 15 residues. Germline loops: CDR1 LNHDA, CDR2 SQIVND (reference sequence). In DNA, the CDR3 is TGTGCCAGTAATCCCGCAGGAGGAGGGCACAATGAGCAGTTCTTC. Translated: CASNPAGGGHNEQFF.